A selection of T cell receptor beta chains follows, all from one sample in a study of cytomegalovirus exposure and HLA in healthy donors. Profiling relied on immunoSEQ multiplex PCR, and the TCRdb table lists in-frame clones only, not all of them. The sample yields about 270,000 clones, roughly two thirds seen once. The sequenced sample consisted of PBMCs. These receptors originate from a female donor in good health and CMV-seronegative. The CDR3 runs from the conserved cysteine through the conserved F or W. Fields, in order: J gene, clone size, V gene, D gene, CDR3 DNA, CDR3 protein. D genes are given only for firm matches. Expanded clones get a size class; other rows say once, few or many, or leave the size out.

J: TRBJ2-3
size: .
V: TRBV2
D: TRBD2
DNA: TGTGCCAGGGGACTAGCGGGAGGCTCAGATACGCAGTATTTT
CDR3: CARGLAGGSDTQYF

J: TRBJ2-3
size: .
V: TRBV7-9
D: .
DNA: TGTGCCAGCAGCTCCGCCGTGGGCAAGGTCGCAGATACGCAGTATTTT
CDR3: CASSSAVGKVADTQYF

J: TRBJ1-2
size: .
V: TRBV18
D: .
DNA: TGTGCCAGCTCACCCACAGATAACTATGGCTACACCTTC
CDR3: CASSPTDNYGYTF

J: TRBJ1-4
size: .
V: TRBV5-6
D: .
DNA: TGTGCCAGCAGCTTGGCCACGGTAAAACTGTTTTTT
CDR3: CASSLATVKLFF

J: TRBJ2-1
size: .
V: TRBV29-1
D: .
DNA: TGCAGCTTCGGGTTTAGCTCCTACAATGAGCAGTTCTTC
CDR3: CSFGFSSYNEQFF

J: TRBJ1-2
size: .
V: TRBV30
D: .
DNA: TGTGCCTGGAGTGTACTTCGGGTCTATGGCTACACCTTC
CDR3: CAWSVLRVYGYTF

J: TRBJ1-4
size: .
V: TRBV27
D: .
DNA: TGTGCCAGCAGTCGCCTAGGGGGGGTGGATGAAAAACTGTTTTTT
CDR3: CASSRLGGVDEKLFF

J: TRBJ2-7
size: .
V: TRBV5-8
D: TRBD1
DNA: TGTGCCAGCACGACAGGGGCCCTGATTTACGAGCAGTACTTC
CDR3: CASTTGALIYEQYF

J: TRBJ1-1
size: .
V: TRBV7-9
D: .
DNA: TGTGCCAGCAGCTTAATGATAGCGGGGGCTGAAGCTTTCTTT
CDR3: CASSLMIAGAEAFF

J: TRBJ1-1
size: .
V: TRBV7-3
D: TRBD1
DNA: TGTGCCAGCAGCCTTATTACAGGGGTTGAAGCTTTCTTT
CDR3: CASSLITGVEAFF

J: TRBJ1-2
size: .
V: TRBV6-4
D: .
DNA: TGTGCCAGCAGTGAAAGGGGAAAGCCTTCTAACTATGGCTACACCTTC
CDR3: CASSERGKPSNYGYTF

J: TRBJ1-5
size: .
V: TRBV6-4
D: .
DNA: TGTGCCAGCAGTGCCGAGTATAGCAATCAGCCCCAGCATTTT
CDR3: CASSAEYSNQPQHF

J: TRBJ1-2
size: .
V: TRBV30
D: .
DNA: TGTGCCTGGAATGAGGCGGGGGAAGACTATGGCTACACCTTC
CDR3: CAWNEAGEDYGYTF

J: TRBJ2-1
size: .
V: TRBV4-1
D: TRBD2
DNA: TGCGCCAGCATGGGGCTAGCGGGAGGGCCGGGCAATGAGCAGTTCTTC
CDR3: CASMGLAGGPGNEQFF

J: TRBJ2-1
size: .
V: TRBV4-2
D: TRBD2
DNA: TGTGCCAGCAGCCAAGATCGGGCGGGAGGGCCTGACAATGAGCAGTTCTTC
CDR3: CASSQDRAGGPDNEQFF

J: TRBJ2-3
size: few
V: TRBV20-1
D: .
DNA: TGCAGTGCTAGGAGGCCAGATACGCAGTATTTT
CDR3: CSARRPDTQYF